This is a list of T cell receptor beta chains from one sample in a study of a mutant IDH1 vaccine in newly diagnosed glioma. The assay was immunoSEQ multiplex PCR, and TCRdb's table has in-frame clones only and misses some. The sample includes 30,000 to 35,000 clones, 90% of them seen just once. Their antigens remain unidentified. The starting material was PBMCs, obtained from a glioma patient whose treatment included an IDH1 peptide vaccine. These receptors were collected from a man younger than 30 with glioma. CDR3s include the opening cysteine and the closing phenylalanine or tryptophan. The order of the fields is V gene, D gene, J gene, clone size, CDR3 DNA, CDR3 protein. A D gene is named only where the DNA matches it firmly. Size tells how often a clone was seen (once, few, many) or the class of an expanded clone, and some rows leave it out.

>TRBV7-2|.|TRBJ1-1|.
TGTGCCAGCAGCTTAGTGGGGTTGGGGGCTTTCTTT
CASSLVGLGAFF
>TRBV6-5|.|TRBJ1-2|.
TGTGCCAGCAGCCCCGAGGCGACTAACTATGGCTACACCTTC
CASSPEATNYGYTF
>TRBV6-5|TRBD1|TRBJ2-5|.
TGTGCCAGCAGCGTCGACAGGGGAGAGACCCAGTACTTC
CASSVDRGETQYF
>TRBV4-3|.|TRBJ2-7|.
TGCGCCAGCAGCCACCACTCGTCGGGGTTCCAGGAGCAGTACTTC
CASSHHSSGFQEQYF
>TRBV7-2|.|TRBJ2-2|.
TGTGCCAGCAGCCTCAACACCGGGGAGCTGTTTTTT
CASSLNTGELFF
>TRBV20-1|.|TRBJ2-1|once
TGCAGTGCTGCCCGTTCCAATGAGCAGTTCTTC
CSAARSNEQFF
>TRBV5-4|.|TRBJ1-5|once
TGTGCCAGCAGCATACAGGGAAGACAGCCCCAGCATTTT
CASSIQGRQPQHF
>TRBV19|.|TRBJ2-5|.
TGTGCCAGTAGTATGCAGGGGCAGGAGACCCAGTACTTC
CASSMQGQETQYF
>TRBV4-3|.|TRBJ2-6|.
TGCGCCAGCAGCCAAGATCAATGGAGCTCTGGGGCCAACGTCCTGACTTTC
CASSQDQWSSGANVLTF
>TRBV6-6|.|TRBJ2-3|.
TGTGCCAGCAGTTACCCAGGACTGGGGACAGATACGCAGTATTTT
CASSYPGLGTDTQYF
>TRBV6-5|.|TRBJ2-7|once
TGTGCCAGCAGTTACGGCGCGGGCCCCGTGAACGAGCAGTACTTC
CASSYGAGPVNEQYF
>TRBV7-2|.|TRBJ2-5|.
TGTGCCAGCACGCCGGGAGGGGGCTTCGGGGAGACCCAGTACTTC
CASTPGGGFGETQYF
>TRBV29-1|.|TRBJ2-1|.
TGCAGCGTTCCCCCTAGCGCGAGCTCCTACAATGAGCAGTTCTTC
CSVPPSASSYNEQFF
>TRBV14|.|TRBJ1-1|.
TGTGCCAGCAGCCTGGCGGGGATGAACACTGAAGCTTTCTTT
CASSLAGMNTEAFF
>TRBV7-2|TRBD2|TRBJ2-7|.
TGTGCCAGCAGCTCACAGGGACTAGCGGGGACTTACGAGCAGTACTTC
CASSSQGLAGTYEQYF
>TRBV7-8|.|TRBJ2-3|.
TGTGCCAGCAGCTTTCAGCCCCGGGGCTCAGATACGCAGTATTTT
CASSFQPRGSDTQYF
>TRBV7-2|.|TRBJ1-1|.
TGTGCCAGCAGCCTTCAGGTCACTGAAGCTTTCTTT
CASSLQVTEAFF
>TRBV29-1|TRBD2|TRBJ2-1|.
TGCAGCGTTGAAGGCGTAGCGGGAGGGCCTGACAATGAGCAGTTCTTC
CSVEGVAGGPDNEQFF
>TRBV6-5|.|TRBJ1-2|.
TGTGCCAGCAGGGATGCGGGGGGCTACACCTTC
CASRDAGGYTF
>TRBV9|TRBD1|TRBJ2-7|.
TGTGCCAGCTCCCCGGCCGAGGGACAGGGGGCGCGGGAGCAGTACTTC
CASSPAEGQGAREQYF
>TRBV7-2|.|TRBJ2-7|.
TGTGCCAGCAGCCCTACCGGGATGACATACGAGCAGTACTTC
CASSPTGMTYEQYF
>TRBV27|.|TRBJ2-5|once
TGTGCCAGCAGTGGGTGGGGAGAGGCCCAGTACTTC
CASSGWGEAQYF
>TRBV4-3|TRBD1|TRBJ2-7|.
TGCGCCAGCAGCCAGGGGACCGGGACAGGGGCTACCGAGCAGTACTTC
CASSQGTGTGATEQYF
>TRBV6-4|.|TRBJ1-1|few
TGTGCCAGCAGTGAGTCCAACTTGAACACTGAAGCTTTCTTT
CASSESNLNTEAFF
>TRBV5-1|.|TRBJ1-1|.
TGCGCCAGCAGCTTTTATGGCAGAGAGAACACTGAAGCTTTCTTT
CASSFYGRENTEAFF
>TRBV19|.|TRBJ1-5|.
TGTGCCAGTAGTCTACAGGGTGGACGGCAGCCCCAGCATTTT
CASSLQGGRQPQHF
>TRBV7-2|TRBD1|TRBJ2-7|.
TGTGCCAGCAGCTCGGGACAGGGGGCGCGCGAGCAGTACTTC
CASSSGQGAREQYF
>TRBV7-2|.|TRBJ2-2|.
TGTGCCAGCAGCTCCCTAGACAGAATGGACACCGGGGAGCTGTTTTTT
CASSSLDRMDTGELFF
>TRBV5-1|.|TRBJ1-1|few
TGCGCCAGCAGCTTGGAAATACAGGGCCACAACTTGAACACTGAAGCTTTCTTT
CASSLEIQGHNLNTEAFF
>TRBV30|TRBD1|TRBJ2-5|.
TGTGCGTATACGACAGGGGGAGAGACCCAGTACTTC
CAYTTGGETQYF
>TRBV4-3|TRBD1|TRBJ1-3|.
TGCGCCAGCAGCCTCGCGCCGGGACAGGGGAGAAACACCATATATTTT
CASSLAPGQGRNTIYF